Below, 31 T cell receptor beta chains from the same sample are listed, as sequenced in a study of T cell responses to AZD1222 COVID-19 vaccine. The table came from immunoSEQ multiplex PCR; TCRdb's copy has only in-frame clones and leaves some out. Here the sample spans over 100,000 clones, about 86% being singletons. This specimen was peripheral blood, taken on day 0 of AZD1222 vaccination. Receptor source: an adult in good health.

V usage is TRBV18 and J usage is TRBJ1-2, with a tentative D call TRBD1 (5 bases). V dropped 0 bases and J dropped 8 bases, with 13 bases sitting between them. CDR1 and CDR2 from the germline V gene are KGHSH and LQKENI. The CDR3 extends over 14 amino acids. The DNA for the CDR3 is TGTGCCAGCTCACCACCGGCAGGGCGCTACGGCTACACCTTC. Its translation: CASSPPAGRYGYTF.

This chain joins TRBV15 and TRBJ2-1; D is uncertain. CDR1 is LNHNV and CDR2 is YYDKDF in the germline V gene (reference sequence). V was shortened by 6 bases and J by 4 bases, with 16 bases between the two germline ends. This CDR3 comprises 15 residues. Written as DNA, the CDR3 is TGTGCCACCAGACCAGACCCTGGGCGGTACAATGAGCAGTTCTTC. This sequence encodes CATRPDPGRYNEQFF.

Turning to this clone: Other DNA sequences in this specimen translate into the identical CDR3. The J gene is TRBJ2-5, the V gene TRBV7-3, with 8 bases aligning to TRBD2. Trimming took 5 bases from V and 5 from J; bases not matched to a gene: 4. In germline, CDR1 is SGHTA, CDR2 FQGTGA. The CDR3 sequence is 13 residues long. CDR3 DNA: TGTGCCAGCAGCCTACGGGAGGGGGAGACCCAGTACTTC. Translated, it gives CASSLREGETQYF.

The V and J genes are TRBV27 and TRBJ2-3; 9 nucleotides align to TRBD1. V lost 5 bases to trimming and J lost 5 bases; unmatched junction nucleotides: 5. The CDR3 has 14 residues. The germline V gene has CDR1 MNHEY and CDR2 SMNVEV (reference sequence). The CDR3 protein is CASSLQGAGDTQYF. CDR3 nucleotide sequence: TGTGCCAGCAGTCTACAGGGGGCTGGAGATACGCAGTATTTT.

This rearrangement joins TRBV9 to TRBJ2-5, with TRBD2 matching over 7 bases. This CDR3 has 15 amino acids. CDR1 is SGDLS, CDR2 YYNGEE, per germline. The trim removed 0 bases at V and 3 bases at J, leaving 5 bases unmatched. In DNA, the CDR3 is TGTGCCAGCAGCGTAGCACCTAGCGGTGAAGAGACCCAGTACTTC. Translating it yields CASSVAPSGEETQYF.

The V call is TRBV28, the J call TRBJ1-2; no reliable D call. This CDR3 is 13 amino acids long. Deletions cut 2 bases from V and 4 bases from J, with 8 bases between. CDR1 is MDHEN and CDR2 is SYDVKM in the germline V gene. As DNA, the CDR3 is TGTGCCAGCAGTTTAACTGAGGGCTATGGCTACACCTTC. This translates into CASSLTEGYGYTF.

This sequence joins TRBV3-1 (or the pseudogene TRBV3-2) and TRBJ1-2; TRBD1 is a possible D gene (6 bases). Between the trimmed V and J ends, which lost 2 bases and 7 bases, there was a span of 14 bases. Germline CDR1 LGHDT, CDR2 YNNKEL (reference sequence). The CDR3 runs 14 residues. For the CDR3, the DNA is TGTGCCAGCAGCCAATTGGGGGCCAACGCTGGCTACACCTTC. It yields the protein CASSQLGANAGYTF.

The chain joins TRBV5-4 to TRBJ2-1; D ambiguous. Germline V gene lookup returns CDR1 SGHNT and CDR2 YYREEE (reference sequence). The CDR3 is 17 amino acids. The ends were cut back, 0 bases at V and 0 bases at J, with 13 bases in the middle. The CDR3 sequence is CASSLERIPSSYNEQFF. CDR3 nucleotides: TGTGCCAGCAGCTTGGAAAGGATCCCGAGCTCCTACAATGAGCAGTTCTTC.

This chain joins TRBV15 and TRBJ1-5; possibly TRBD1 for D (5 bases). V dropped 3 bases and J dropped 0 bases, with 21 bases sitting between them. In germline, CDR1 is LNHNV, CDR2 YYDKDF (reference sequence). CDR3 length: 19 amino acids. The CDR3 nucleotides read TGTGCCACCAGCAGTCCCGGGACGGATGATTCTTATAGCAATCAGCCCCAGCATTTT. Amino acids: CATSSPGTDDSYSNQPQHF. Full variable domain (outside the CDR3, taken from reference TRBV15 and TRBJ1-5): DAMVIQNPRYQVTQFGKPVTLSCSQTLNHNVMYWYQQKSSQAPKLLFHYYDKDFNNEADTPDNFQSRRPNTSFCFLDIRSPGLGDTAMYLCATSSPGTDDSYSNQPQHFGDGTRLSIL.

The chain couples TRBV9 to TRBJ1-1; D may be TRBD1 (5 bases). CDR1 and CDR2 from the germline V gene are SGDLS and YYNGEE. The CDR3 is 15 residues long. The V end was cut by 0 bases, the J end by 1 base, with 10 bases between. CDR3 sequence: CASSVAGQGNTEAFF. In DNA, the CDR3 is TGTGCCAGCAGCGTAGCAGGGCAGGGGAACACTGAAGCTTTCTTT. Full variable domain (rest looked up from reference TRBV9 and TRBJ1-1): DSGVTQTPKHLITATGQRVTLRCSPRSGDLSVYWYQQSLDQGLQFLIQYYNGEERAKGNILERFSAQQFPDLHSELNLSSLELGDSALYFCASSVAGQGNTEAFFGQGTRLTVV.

The chain joins TRBV5-5 to TRBJ2-7; D is perhaps TRBD1 or TRBD2 (6 bases each). Deletions cut 0 bases from V and 1 base from J, with 14 bases between. Looked up from germline, CDR1 is SGHKS and CDR2 is YYEKEE (reference sequence). CDR3 length equals 16 residues. CDR3 protein: CASSLDPGARSYEQYF. DNA for the CDR3: TGTGCCAGCAGCTTGGACCCGGGGGCGAGATCCTACGAGCAGTACTTC.

This clone has a handful of counts. The gene calls are TRBV7-8 and TRBJ2-1; 9 bases align to TRBD2. The CDR3 runs 17 residues. CDR1 SGHVS and CDR2 FQNEAQ come from the germline V gene. J lost 3 bases, V lost 5 bases, and 11 bases had no gene match. Here the CDR3 DNA reads TGTGCCAGCAGCCCCGAGATGGCGGGGGGGCTCTACAATGAGCAGTTCTTC. This sequence encodes CASSPEMAGGLYNEQFF.

The rearrangement uses TRBV7-9 and TRBJ2-7, with 9 bases identical to TRBD2. The CDR3 totals 17 residues. Trimming cost V 5 bases and J 3 bases; bases outside gene matches: 14. Germline V lookup: CDR1 SEHNR, CDR2 FQNEAQ (reference sequence). CDR3 sequence reads: CASSDSGLARVRYEQYF. The CDR3 DNA sequence: TGTGCCAGCAGCGATAGCGGACTAGCGAGAGTTCGCTACGAGCAGTACTTC.

V and J are TRBV4-1 and TRBJ1-2; D not certain. CDR1 and CDR2 (germline): MGHRA, YSYEKL. Trimming left V 6 bases short and J 3 bases short, with 11 bases between. The CDR3 totals 13 residues. The CDR3 sequence is CASSEDGDYGYTF. The CDR3 region has the DNA TGCGCCAGCAGTGAGGACGGCGACTATGGCTACACCTTC.

The rearrangement uses TRBV5-1 and TRBJ2-7; 10 bases match TRBD1. CDR3 length equals 14 residues. Germline CDR1 and CDR2: SGHRS and YFSETQ. After removal of 4 bases from V and 2 bases from J, the junction contained 3 bases not matched to a gene. In DNA, the CDR3 is TGCGCCAGCAGCGGGGGGACAGGGGCCTACGAGCAGTACTTC. Translation gives CASSGGTGAYEQYF.

The genes are TRBV5-1 and TRBJ2-5; the D is unclear. V was trimmed by 0 bases and J by 1 base, leaving 4 bases between them. This CDR3 has 13 residues. CDR1 is SGHRS, CDR2 YFSETQ, per germline. The CDR3 DNA reads TGCGCCAGCAGCTTGGCCCCCCAAGAGACCCAGTACTTC. Translating gives CASSLAPQETQYF.

The chain has TRBV25-1 and TRBJ1-1, with D possibly being TRBD1 (5 bases). The length of the CDR3 is 13 residues. Germline V lookup: CDR1 MGHDK, CDR2 SYGVNS. Trimming removed 4 bases from V and 4 bases from J, with 10 bases in between. CDR3 loop: CASSGRVLTEAFF. CDR3 nucleotides: TGTGCCAGCAGTGGCAGGGTTCTCACTGAAGCTTTCTTT.

The rearrangement links TRBV10-3 to TRBJ2-1, with TRBD2 identical over 9 bases. The junction had 5 bases not matched to a gene; V was cut back by 2 bases and J by 3 bases. The germline CDR1 and CDR2 sequences are ENHRY and SYGVKD. The CDR3 consists of 16 residues. CDR3 in DNA: TGTGCCATCAGTGAGGCGTCTAGCGGGAACTACAATGAGCAGTTCTTC. This encodes CAISEASSGNYNEQFF.

The gene calls are TRBV21-1 and TRBJ1-5; the table's TRBD1 call for D was not verified on the DNA. TRBV21-1 is classified as a pseudogene. The length of the CDR3 is 19 residues. Here the CDR3 reads CASSKRYTGGQYSNQPQHF. DNA for the CDR3: TGTGCCAGCAGCAAACGGTACACAGGGGGCCAGTATAGCAATCAGCCCCAGCATTTT.

The rearrangement joins TRBV28 to TRBJ1-5; D not certain. Trimming removed 1 base from V and 5 bases from J, with 12 bases in between. This CDR3 spans 15 amino acids. The V gene's germline CDR1 is MDHEN and CDR2 SYDVKM. The CDR3 nucleotides read TGTGCCAGCAGTTTATTAGTTTGGGAGGATCAGCCCCAGCATTTT. It is translated as CASSLLVWEDQPQHF.

The rearrangement uses TRBV9 and TRBJ2-1, with D perhaps matching TRBD2 (6 bases). This CDR3 spans 12 amino acids. Trimming pared 6 bases from V and 14 bases from J, leaving 18 bases between. Germline CDR1 reads SGDLS; CDR2 reads YYNGEE. DNA for the CDR3: TGTGCCAGCACCTCCGGGACTCAAGAAAAGTTCTTC. This sequence encodes CASTSGTQEKFF.

The chain recombines TRBV18 with TRBJ2-3, with D unresolved. CDR3 length equals 14 residues. V was cut by 0 bases and J by 3 bases, with 7 bases left in between. Germline V gene lookup returns CDR1 KGHSH and CDR2 LQKENI. The CDR3 reads CASSPPGRTDTQYF. The CDR3 nucleotides read TGTGCCAGCTCACCACCGGGAAGGACAGATACGCAGTATTTT.

This clone occurred a few times. The CDR3 DNA follows: TGTGCCAGCAGTGTAGGGGCTAGAGAAAACATTCAGTACTTC. Translated, it gives CASSVGARENIQYF. The rearrangement joins TRBV2 to TRBJ2-4; D is possibly TRBD1 (5 bases). V dropped 4 bases and J dropped 5 bases, with 12 bases sitting between them. Looked up from germline, CDR1 is SNHLY and CDR2 is FYNNEI. The CDR3 contains 14 residues. The full variable domain, with the rest looked up from reference TRBV2 and TRBJ2-4, is EPEVTQTPSHQVTQMGQEVILRCVPISNHLYFYWYRQILGQKVEFLVSFYNNEISEKSEIFDDQFSVERPDGSNFTLKIRSTKLEDSAMYFCASSVGARENIQYFGAGTRLSVL.

The chain carries TRBV10-3 and TRBJ2-7; D assignment may be TRBD1 or TRBD2 (6 bases each). The CDR3 has 14 amino acids. Per germline, CDR1 ENHRY and CDR2 SYGVKD. V lost 3 bases and J lost 2, with 11 bases in between. The CDR3 DNA sequence: TGTGCCATCAGTGACGGGGGACAACCCTACGAGCAGTACTTC. This sequence encodes CAISDGGQPYEQYF.

This chain joins TRBV7-8 and TRBJ1-3; D unresolved. Trimming removed 2 bases from V and 3 bases from J, with 11 bases in between. Germline values: CDR1 SGHVS, CDR2 FQNEAQ. The length of the CDR3 is 15 residues. DNA for the CDR3: TGTGCCAGCAGCTTACGGAGGCAAGTTGGAAACACCATATATTTT. Translated: CASSLRRQVGNTIYF.

The chain employs TRBV19 and TRBJ2-3; 16 nucleotides align to TRBD2. Per germline, CDR1 LNHDA and CDR2 SQIVND (reference sequence). The CDR3 contains 19 residues. V shed 5 bases and J 3 bases; nucleotides not matched to a gene: 11. The chain's CDR3 is CASSQPGTSGRAGTDTQYF. The CDR3 nucleotides read TGTGCCAGTAGTCAACCGGGGACTAGCGGGAGGGCCGGAACAGATACGCAGTATTTT.

This chain uses TRBV5-1 with TRBJ2-1; possible D gene TRBD1, 5 bases. The CDR3 consists of 16 residues. Trimming stripped 4 bases from V and 0 bases from J, with 14 bases between. In germline, CDR1 is SGHRS, CDR2 YFSETQ. Here the CDR3 reads CASSPGGASSYNEQFF. The CDR3 DNA follows: TGCGCCAGCAGCCCCGGTGGGGCTAGCTCCTACAATGAGCAGTTCTTC.

The rearrangement links TRBV7-9 to TRBJ2-7; D may be TRBD1 (6 bases). Per germline, CDR1 SEHNR and CDR2 FQNEAQ (reference sequence). The CDR3 is made up of 11 amino acids. With 8 bases removed from V and 5 bases from J, the gap between germline ends came to 10 bases. Here the CDR3 reads CASGYRDEQYF. In DNA, the CDR3 is TGTGCCAGCGGCTACAGGGACGAGCAGTACTTC.

The gene calls are TRBV28 and TRBJ2-5; no definite D call. The germline gives CDR1 MDHEN, CDR2 SYDVKM. V was clipped by 7 bases and J by 7 bases, with 19 bases between them. This CDR3 contains 14 residues. The CDR3 is CASTSRPRAPTQYF. Written as DNA, the CDR3 is TGTGCCAGCACCTCCCGCCCTAGGGCACCGACCCAGTACTTC.

The sample holds one count of this clone. V is TRBV19 and J is TRBJ1-5; 12 nucleotides align to TRBD1. Germline CDR1 LNHDA, CDR2 SQIVND (reference sequence). The CDR3 has 17 amino acids. V lost 5 bases and J lost 5; bases outside the gene matches: 10. The CDR3 here is CASSVPGTGGYYQPQHF. The DNA of the CDR3 is TGTGCCAGTAGTGTGCCCGGGACAGGGGGCTATTATCAGCCCCAGCATTTT.

This clone has a handful of counts. CDR3 DNA: TGTGCCAGTAGTATAGGAGGAGGTATTCCGGTCCGAGAGCAGTTCTTC. Protein product: CASSIGGGIPVREQFF. The rearrangement uses TRBV19 and TRBJ2-1; weak D call: TRBD2 (5 bases). This CDR3 is built from 16 residues. The V and J ends lost 1 base and 10 bases respectively, with 20 bases between them. Germline CDR1 reads LNHDA; CDR2 reads SQIVND (reference sequence). The variable domain in full, with the rest retrieved from reference TRBV19 and TRBJ2-1, is DGGITQSPKYLFRKEGQNVTLSCEQNLNHDAMYWYRQDPGQGLRLIYYSQIVNDFQKGDIAEGYSVSREKKESFPLTVTSAQKNPTAFYLCASSIGGGIPVREQFFGPGTRLTVL.